The 14 T cell receptor beta chains presented below share a single source sample, sequenced in a study of blood T cell repertoires in COVID-19. The assay was immunoSEQ multiplex PCR, and TCRdb's table has in-frame clones only and misses some. Of about 86,000 clones in the sample, more than 65% are singletons; the top ten hold roughly 12%. The sample comprised peripheral blood. These receptors all come from a man between 70 and 80 years old with acute or convalescent COVID-19.

This chain connects TRBV23-1 to TRBJ2-4; 7 bases map to TRBD1. TRBV23-1 is an ORF, with its function uncertain. This CDR3 comprises 17 residues. Trimming removed 1 base from V and 6 bases from J; junction bases left unmatched: 12. The CDR3 loop is CASSQYQPRGQRNIQYF. The CDR3 bases are TGCGCCAGCAGTCAATACCAGCCCAGGGGACAGAGAAACATTCAGTACTTC.

The chain has TRBV18 and TRBJ2-7; 10 bases match TRBD1. V lost 3 bases, J lost 5 bases, and 4 bases stayed unmatched. The CDR3 sequence is 14 residues long. Germline assignment: CDR1 KGHSH and CDR2 LQKENI. CDR3 DNA sequence: TGTGCCAGCTCACCCGGACAGGGGGTCCACGAGCAGTACTTC. As protein: CASSPGQGVHEQYF. The complete variable domain, with remaining parts taken from reference TRBV18 and TRBJ2-7, reads NAGVMQNPRHLVRRRGQEARLRCSPMKGHSHVYWYRQLPEEGLKFMVYLQKENIIDESGMPKERFSAEFPKEGPSILRIQQVVRGDSAAYFCASSPGQGVHEQYFGPGTRLTVT.

The chain employs TRBV7-6 and TRBJ2-2; D is unresolved. There are 14 residues in the CDR3. V was clipped by 3 bases and J by 1 base, with 6 bases between them. The germline CDR1 and CDR2 sequences are SGHVS and FNYEAQ. DNA of the CDR3: TGTGCCAGCAGCTTTGCAGGGAACACCGGGGAGCTGTTTTTT. It is translated as CASSFAGNTGELFF. Drawing the rest from reference TRBV7-6 and TRBJ2-2, the complete variable domain is GAGVSQSPRYKVTKRGQDVALRCDPISGHVSLYWYRQALGQGPEFLTYFNYEAQQDKSGLPNDRFSAERPEGSISTLTIQRTEQRDSAMYRCASSFAGNTGELFFGEGSRLTVL.

The V and J genes are TRBV9 and TRBJ2-7; the match to TRBD1 covers 7 bases. The CDR3 length is 15 residues. Trimming cost V 5 bases and J 0 bases; bases outside gene matches: 8. Germline values: CDR1 SGDLS, CDR2 YYNGEE. CDR3 protein: CASSPKQGSSYEQYF. DNA of the CDR3: TGTGCCAGCAGTCCAAAACAGGGGAGCTCCTACGAGCAGTACTTC.

The J gene is TRBJ2-7, the V gene TRBV5-1; D might be TRBD1 (5 bases). The CDR3 is 15 residues long. V lost 0 bases and J 3 bases, leaving 13 bases between the germline ends. CDR1 SGHRS and CDR2 YFSETQ come from the germline V gene. DNA of the CDR3: TGCGCCAGCAGCTTGGAGGCAGGGATTTACTACGAGCAGTACTTC. Residues: CASSLEAGIYYEQYF.

J is TRBJ1-2 and V is TRBV4-1, with 7 bases lining up with TRBD1. The CDR3 consists of 12 residues. Germline V gene sequence: CDR1 MGHRA, CDR2 YSYEKL. V shed 3 bases, J shed 8 bases, and the junction held 3 bases outside the gene matches. Written as DNA, the CDR3 is TGCGCCAGCAGCCAGACAGGGAACGGCTACACCTTC. This translates into CASSQTGNGYTF.

The chain carries TRBV10-3 and TRBJ2-7, with no clear D. There are 12 residues in the CDR3. The V gene lost 1 base and the J gene lost 6 bases, with 7 bases spanning the gap. Germline CDR1 reads ENHRY; CDR2 reads SYGVKD. The CDR3 coding sequence is TGTGCCATCAGTGAGTTGCTAGGCGAGCAGTACTTC. Residues: CAISELLGEQYF.

The table lists this clone with a count of one. The V and J genes are TRBV28 and TRBJ2-7; D is possibly TRBD1 (6 bases). The CDR3 spans 14 residues. Trimming cost V 4 bases and J 5 bases, with 15 bases left between them. Germline CDR1 reads MDHEN; CDR2 reads SYDVKM. CDR3: CASSSRDTFNEQYF. The CDR3 bases are TGTGCCAGCAGTTCCCGGGACACTTTCAACGAGCAGTACTTC.

This chain links TRBV7-9 with TRBJ1-5; TRBD1 agrees at 7 bases. This CDR3 spans 16 amino acids. Germline V gives CDR1 SEHNR, CDR2 FQNEAQ (reference sequence). J lost 4 bases, V lost 1 base, and 7 bases had no gene match. This CDR3 reads CASSLGTGVGNQPQHF. In DNA form, the CDR3 reads TGTGCCAGCAGCTTAGGCACAGGGGTCGGGAATCAGCCCCAGCATTTT.

The rearrangement joins TRBV10-3 to TRBJ1-1, with D uncertain. This CDR3 spans 14 amino acids. CDR1 is ENHRY, CDR2 SYGVKD, per germline. The ends were cut back, 4 bases at V and 0 bases at J, with 9 bases in the middle. Written as DNA, the CDR3 is TGTGCCATCAGTGCACCAGACTTGAACACTGAAGCTTTCTTT. Protein product: CAISAPDLNTEAFF.

The chain combines TRBV6-5 with TRBJ1-1; tentative D call: TRBD1 (5 bases). The V end lost 8 bases, the J end lost 4 bases, and 20 bases lay between the germline ends. Germline CDR1 reads MNHEY; CDR2 reads SVGAGI. The CDR3 consists of 15 residues. The CDR3, as DNA: TGTGCCAGCGGGGGACTCGGAGGGAGGGGCACTGAAGCTTTCTTT. Amino acid sequence: CASGGLGGRGTEAFF.

This clone was counted once. This chain connects TRBV4-1 to TRBJ2-7; 7 nucleotides match TRBD2. V was pared by 0 bases and J by 0 bases, with 5 bases of the junction left unmatched. From germline, CDR1 is MGHRA and CDR2 YSYEKL. The CDR3 contains 16 residues. CDR3 in amino acids: CASSQEAGESSYEQYF. CDR3 nucleotide sequence: TGCGCCAGCAGCCAAGAGGCGGGGGAGAGCTCCTACGAGCAGTACTTC.

The table lists this clone with a count of one. The chain carries TRBV6-1 and TRBJ1-3, with TRBD1 matching 11 bases. V was clipped by 1 base and J by 4 bases; unmatched bases: 18. Germline CDR1 reads MNHNS; CDR2 reads SASEGT. The CDR3 length is 21 residues. The CDR3 loop is CASSEGTGGEVIRTWGNTIYF. In DNA form, the CDR3 reads TGTGCCAGCAGTGAAGGGACAGGGGGCGAGGTGATAAGAACTTGGGGAAACACCATATATTTT.

The chain has TRBV2 and TRBJ2-2, with D tentatively TRBD2 (6 bases). The germline gives CDR1 SNHLY, CDR2 FYNNEI. The CDR3 totals 16 residues. V was clipped by 3 bases and J by 4 bases, with 15 bases between them. CDR3 DNA sequence: TGTGCCAGCAGTGAGTCGACCGGGGGAGGCACCGGGGAGCTGTTTTTT. The encoded protein is CASSESTGGGTGELFF.